This T cell receptor (beta chain) was observed in a study of blood T cell repertoires in COVID-19. Study details: Samples of COVID-19 (acute and convalescent) were obtained from the United States, Italy and Spain. Nucleic acid was either cDNA or gDNA, and it came from T cells, B-cell-depleted T cells, or PBMCs.

Per the authors' pipeline: It was from reference gene primer amplification that nucleated cell counts were estimated. Using immunoSEQ multiplex PCR, the repertoire was profiled, and TCRdb retains in-frame clones only, with some absent. For V, J and clone size, that table is used; D and trimming come from the DNA. Here the sample spans fewer than 200,000 clones, roughly 85% being singletons. The TCR originated in a woman between 70 and 85 years old with acute or convalescent COVID-19. The sequenced sample consisted of peripheral blood.

This CDR3 is CASSEASSSYEQYF. The CDR3 nucleotides are TGTGCCAGCAGCGAGGCTTCCAGCTCCTACGAGCAGTACTTC. The chain has TRBV21-1 and TRBJ2-7; the table's D call, TRBD2, was not checked against the DNA. TRBV21-1 represents a pseudogene. The CDR3 extends over 14 amino acids.